This TCR beta chain was sequenced during a study of blood T cell repertoires in COVID-19. Study summary: Sources were T cells, B-cell-depleted T cells, or PBMCs; the material itself was cDNA or gDNA.

Methods used by the authors: Estimation of nucleated cell counts relied on the amplification of reference gene primers. The assay was immunoSEQ multiplex PCR, and TCRdb's table has in-frame clones only and misses some. Clone size and V and J calls were adopted from that table, with D and trimming inferred from the DNA. The sample lists 250,000 to 400,000 clones; roughly nine tenths were seen once. Patients at the Seattle site were enrolled during active infection and followed longitudinally. This TCR was recovered from a woman in her twenties or thirties with COVID-19, enrolled during active disease. Sequenced sample: peripheral blood.

The CDR3 sequence is CASSLPRDRVAEAFF. DNA for the CDR3: TGCGCCAGCAGTCTTCCCCGCGACAGGGTTGCTGAAGCTTTCTTT. V gene TRBV10-2 combines with J gene TRBJ1-1, with 7 bases matching TRBD1. Germline CDR1 WSHSY, CDR2 SAAADI. V lost 5 bases to trimming and J lost 6 bases; unmatched junction nucleotides: 12. CDR3 length: 15 residues.